A few counts support the clone carrying this T cell receptor (beta chain). Other DNA sequences in this specimen translate into the identical CDR3. This CDR3 has 11 amino acids. Per the germline V gene, CDR1 is LNHDA and CDR2 is SQIVND (reference sequence). Trimming removed 9 bases at V and 2 bases at J, with 8 bases between. The sample comes from a study of blood T cell repertoires in COVID-19. Original handling: From reference gene primer amplification, estimates of nucleated cell counts were derived. Profiling relied on immunoSEQ multiplex PCR, and the TCRdb table lists in-frame clones only, not all of them. The V and J calls and clone size were taken over from that table, and D and trimming were inferred from the DNA. The sample carries approximately 210,000 clones, approximately 84% recorded once.

The J gene is TRBJ2-7, the V gene TRBV19, with no clear D. Source material: PBMCs or T cells enriched from blood (not recorded which). The source of this sequence is a man between 35 and 55 years old who had recovered from COVID-19. The CDR3 loop is CASRGAYEQYF. CDR3 DNA sequence: TGTGCCAGCCGAGGAGCCTACGAGCAGTACTTC.